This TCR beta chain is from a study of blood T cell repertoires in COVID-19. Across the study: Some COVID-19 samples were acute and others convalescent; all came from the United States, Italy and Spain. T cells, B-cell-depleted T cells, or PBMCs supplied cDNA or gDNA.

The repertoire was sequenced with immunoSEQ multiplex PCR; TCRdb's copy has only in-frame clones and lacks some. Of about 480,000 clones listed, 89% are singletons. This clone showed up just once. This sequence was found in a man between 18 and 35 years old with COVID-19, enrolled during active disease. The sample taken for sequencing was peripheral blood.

The CDR3 here is CASRGLANEQFF. CDR3 nucleotide sequence: TGTGCCAGCAGGGGACTAGCCAATGAGCAGTTCTTC. The V gene is TRBV6-5, the J gene TRBJ2-1, with 9 bases identical to TRBD2. V lost 6 bases, J lost 6 bases, and 0 bases stayed unmatched. CDR3 size: 12 residues. From germline, CDR1 is MNHEY and CDR2 SVGAGI.